The clone carrying this T cell receptor (beta chain) was seen only a few times. As yet, its antigen is unknown. Clinicians diagnosed patients from clinical symptoms, serum thyroxine and TRAb, thyroid ultrasound and orbital computed tomography. This entry comes from a study of T cells in Graves' hyperthyroidism and ophthalmopathy. Overall study context: Any treatment followed the collection of peripheral blood at initial diagnosis. Study results and limitations: Through a model of 13 V-J features, ophthalmopathy was separated from stable hyperthyroidism.

Trimming took off 0 bases at V and 7 bases at J, with 11 bases between the two ends. The V gene's germline CDR1 is SGDLS and CDR2 YYNGEE. The length of the CDR3 is 13 residues. It was RNA transcripts that yielded the amplified TCR beta CDR3 regions. The study used the HTBI primer set for a first-round RT-PCR of the TCR CDR3. A single record per CDR3 protein comes from TCRdb applying MiXCR to the multiplex PCR reads. The data hold under 550,000 distinct CDR3 sequences, with just under 20% observed a single time. The chain is built from TRBV9 and TRBJ2-7; D gene unclear. Sequenced sample: blood. The clonotype was recovered from a man aged 35 to 55 with Graves' ophthalmopathy. The CDR3 sequence: CASSVESWREQYF. As DNA, the CDR3 is TGTGCCAGCAGCGTAGAGTCTTGGCGTGAGCAGTACTTC.